The entry that follows covers one T cell receptor beta chain sequence. Its target is not known. Autoimmune disease history or systemic immunosuppression excluded patients. The method was immunoSEQ multiplex PCR; TCRdb's version includes in-frame clones alone and lacks a portion of them. The table lists 40,000 to 55,000 clones, around 85% of them singletons, with 5.5% to 7% in the top ten. CDR3 size: 15 residues. The V gene lost 4 bases and the J gene lost 7 bases, with 15 bases spanning the gap. Germline V CDR1 and CDR2: SGHRS, YFSETQ. This entry is derived from a study of OX40 agonist ivuxolimab in advanced cancers. At the level of the study: A mean age of about 59 years, range roughly 20 to 79, was recorded, and roughly 80% were male. Treatment received earlier with anti-PD-1, anti-PD-L1 or anti-CTLA-4 agents was allowed, and more than 35% had some.

Study-wide results and limits: Partial responders treated at 0.1-3.0 mg/kg exhibited clonal expansion among the lowest measured.

The source material was CD4+ or CD8+ T cells sorted from blood, sampled in a trial of the OX40 agonist ivuxolimab. This TCR derives from an adult with an advanced solid tumor such as melanoma, head and neck, liver or kidney cancer. The chain joins TRBV5-1 to TRBJ1-6; no definite D call. This CDR3 is CASSTGEFSNSPLHF. CDR3 nucleotides: TGCGCCAGCAGCACTGGGGAGTTTTCCAATTCACCCCTCCACTTT.